This TCR beta chain stems from a study of lymphopenia after photon versus proton radiotherapy. This clone was detected only a few times. Trimming took 7 bases from V and 6 from J; bases not matched to a gene: 4. This CDR3 has 13 amino acids. In germline, CDR1 is SQVTM, CDR2 ANQGSEA. TCRdb keeps only in-frame clones here, not all; method: immunoSEQ multiplex PCR. The top ten clones hold roughly 2.1% of a sample with over 50,000 clones, approximately 83% of them seen once. The sequencing used peripheral blood, collected from a patient treated with photon-based radiotherapy. The source is a man aged 40-50 years with gastric cancer. The V call is TRBV29-1, the J call TRBJ1-6, with 9 bases matching TRBD1. The CDR3 is CSARDRANSPLHF. The CDR3 DNA sequence: TGCAGCGCGAGGGACAGGGCTAATTCACCCCTCCACTTT.